This TCR beta chain comes out of a study of T-cell reconstitution after alpha-beta-depleted transplantation in children. Trimming took 1 base from V and 5 from J, leaving 18 bases between them. The CDR3 spans 16 residues. Germline-derived CDR1 and CDR2 are SGDLS and YYNGEE. The library targeted TCRbeta and was prepared with unique molecular identifiers. TCRdb reprocessed the PCR reads with MiXCR, giving one entry per CDR3 protein. The sample comprises under 750,000 distinct CDR3 sequences, roughly 23% of which are singletons, and about 14% rests with the top ten. This clonotype was observed a handful of times.

The chain combines TRBV9 with TRBJ1-2; possible D gene TRBD1, 6 bases. The sequencing here drew on PBMCs, mostly from graft donor cells, taken 360 days after TCRalphabeta/CD19-depleted stem cell transplant. The TCR was taken from a boy in the first two years of life who had a stem cell transplant for acute myeloid leukemia, so the T cells may come from the graft donor. In DNA, the CDR3 is TGTGCCAGCAGCGTAACAGGGACTCCGATCCCATATGGCTACACCTTC. Translation: CASSVTGTPIPYGYTF.